This is a list of T cell receptor beta chains from one sample in a study of identical twins. MiXCR, run by TCRdb on the 5' RACE reads, gives a single entry per CDR3 protein. In the table there are 400,000 to 500,000 distinct CDR3 sequences, about a fifth of which are singletons. The source material was naive T cells sorted from blood. Every receptor here comes from a man aged 50 to 60 in good health. Both conserved end residues are part of each CDR3. Each record gives: CDR3 protein, CDR3 DNA, D gene, J gene, clone size, V gene. The D gene is left open where the match is weak. Clone sizes are given selectively: once, few, many, or a class where the clone is expanded.

cdr3_aa: CASSLAEAATSGYTF; cdr3_nt: TGTGCCAGCAGCTTAGCTGAGGCCGCTACCAGTGGCTACACCTTC; d_call: NA; j_call: TRBJ1-2; clone_size: NA; v_call: TRBV13
cdr3_aa: CSVTGSYEQYF; cdr3_nt: TGCAGCGTAACAGGCTCCTACGAGCAGTACTTC; d_call: NA; j_call: TRBJ2-7; clone_size: few; v_call: TRBV29-1
cdr3_aa: CASSLDGGISGNTIYF; cdr3_nt: TGCGCCAGCAGCTTGGATGGGGGCATCTCTGGAAACACCATATATTTT; d_call: NA; j_call: TRBJ1-3; clone_size: NA; v_call: TRBV5-1
cdr3_aa: CAIDRAGEQYF; cdr3_nt: TGTGCCATTGACAGGGCTGGCGAGCAGTACTTC; d_call: TRBD1; j_call: TRBJ2-7; clone_size: many; v_call: TRBV10-3
cdr3_aa: CASSSTGTSDYEQYF; cdr3_nt: TGTGCCAGCAGTTCGACCGGGACTAGCGACTACGAGCAGTACTTC; d_call: TRBD2; j_call: TRBJ2-7; clone_size: many; v_call: TRBV6-5
cdr3_aa: CASSFHAGGNSPLHF; cdr3_nt: TGTGCCAGCAGTTTCCATGCCGGGGGCAATTCACCCCTCCACTTT; d_call: NA; j_call: TRBJ1-6; clone_size: NA; v_call: TRBV27
cdr3_aa: CASEFMYEQYF; cdr3_nt: TGTGCCAGCGAGTTCATGTACGAGCAGTACTTC; d_call: NA; j_call: TRBJ2-7; clone_size: NA; v_call: TRBV25-1
cdr3_aa: CASSRDRVTYEQYF; cdr3_nt: TGTGCCAGCAGCCGGGACAGGGTAACCTACGAGCAGTACTTC; d_call: TRBD1; j_call: TRBJ2-7; clone_size: many; v_call: TRBV28
cdr3_aa: CASSLGDRNSPLHF; cdr3_nt: TGCGCCAGCAGCTTGGGGGACAGAAATTCACCCCTCCACTTT; d_call: TRBD1; j_call: TRBJ1-6; clone_size: NA; v_call: TRBV5-1
cdr3_aa: CASSSPGTSENEQFF; cdr3_nt: TGTGCCAGCAGCTCCCCCGGGACTAGCGAAAATGAGCAGTTCTTC; d_call: TRBD2; j_call: TRBJ2-1; clone_size: NA; v_call: TRBV11-2
cdr3_aa: CSATRQGAATEAFF; cdr3_nt: TGCAGTGCTACCCGACAGGGGGCGGCCACTGAAGCTTTCTTT; d_call: TRBD1; j_call: TRBJ1-1; clone_size: NA; v_call: TRBV20-1
cdr3_aa: CASSAAGTGGEQFF; cdr3_nt: TGTGCCAGCAGTGCAGCCGGGACAGGGGGTGAGCAGTTCTTC; d_call: TRBD1; j_call: TRBJ2-1; clone_size: few; v_call: TRBV25-1
cdr3_aa: CASSSGQGNNEQFF; cdr3_nt: TGTGCCAGCTCATCAGGACAGGGAAACAATGAGCAGTTCTTC; d_call: TRBD1; j_call: TRBJ2-1; clone_size: NA; v_call: TRBV18
cdr3_aa: CASSRLLAGGNAETQYF; cdr3_nt: TGTGCCAGCAGCCGCCTGCTAGCGGGAGGAAATGCGGAGACCCAGTACTTC; d_call: TRBD2; j_call: TRBJ2-5; clone_size: NA; v_call: TRBV4-2
cdr3_aa: CASSLALRGGLETQYF; cdr3_nt: TGTGCCAGCAGCTTGGCCCTGCGGGGGGGCCTGGAGACCCAGTACTTC; d_call: TRBD2; j_call: TRBJ2-5; clone_size: few; v_call: TRBV5-6
cdr3_aa: CASSLAFGPDRGIYEQYF; cdr3_nt: TGCGCCAGCAGCTTGGCGTTCGGACCCGACAGGGGGATTTACGAGCAGTACTTC; d_call: TRBD1; j_call: TRBJ2-7; clone_size: many; v_call: TRBV5-1
cdr3_aa: CASPSDWDYGYTF; cdr3_nt: TGTGCCAGTCCATCCGATTGGGACTATGGCTACACCTTC; d_call: NA; j_call: TRBJ1-2; clone_size: few; v_call: TRBV9
cdr3_aa: CAISESNAGEETQYF; cdr3_nt: TGTGCCATCAGTGAGTCGAATGCGGGAGAAGAGACCCAGTACTTC; d_call: TRBD2; j_call: TRBJ2-5; clone_size: many; v_call: TRBV10-3
cdr3_aa: CSVEDPLSYEQYF; cdr3_nt: TGCAGCGTTGAGGACCCCCTCTCCTACGAGCAGTACTTC; d_call: NA; j_call: TRBJ2-7; clone_size: many; v_call: TRBV29-1
cdr3_aa: CASSPQLAGGRTGELFF; cdr3_nt: TGTGCCAGCAGCCCCCAGCTAGCGGGGGGGCGCACCGGGGAGCTGTTTTTT; d_call: TRBD2; j_call: TRBJ2-2; clone_size: few; v_call: TRBV12-3/TRBV12-4
cdr3_aa: CASNPRDRSTDTQYF; cdr3_nt: TGTGCCAGCAATCCCCGGGACAGGAGCACAGATACGCAGTATTTT; d_call: TRBD1; j_call: TRBJ2-3; clone_size: NA; v_call: TRBV6-1
cdr3_aa: CASSYRILSNQPQHF; cdr3_nt: TGTGCCAGCAGTTACCGAATTTTAAGCAATCAGCCCCAGCATTTT; d_call: NA; j_call: TRBJ1-5; clone_size: few; v_call: TRBV6-2/TRBV6-3
cdr3_aa: CASSLSAGGTDTQYF; cdr3_nt: TGCGCCAGCAGCTTATCGGCTGGAGGCACAGATACGCAGTATTTT; d_call: NA; j_call: TRBJ2-3; clone_size: NA; v_call: TRBV5-1
cdr3_aa: CSARGGSGGEQYF; cdr3_nt: TGCAGTGCTAGGGGCGGATCTGGGGGGGAGCAGTACTTC; d_call: NA; j_call: TRBJ2-7; clone_size: NA; v_call: TRBV20-1
cdr3_aa: CASSLVKEDQYF; cdr3_nt: TGTGCCAGCAGCTTAGTCAAAGAGGACCAGTACTTC; d_call: NA; j_call: TRBJ2-5; clone_size: few; v_call: TRBV7-9